This T cell receptor (beta chain) was sequenced in a study of molecular identifiers for immune sequencing clone quantification. Study summary: In replicates, RNA from approximately 20,000 or 100,000 naive CD8 cells was divided five ways and four parts were sequenced. General study points: For effector cells, clones above 20 RNA copies held over 99% of molecules; for naive cells, under 1%. Identical barcode-sharing TCR molecules could lead to underestimated sizes for highly expanded clones.

This CDR3 region has 15 residues. Trimming shortened V by 0 bases and J by 5 bases, and 13 bases separated the two germline ends. The germline gives CDR1 SGDLS, CDR2 YYNGEE. TCR libraries were built in bulk with a published protocol and specific TCR primers. TCRdb reprocessed the PCR reads via MiXCR and lists one record per CDR3 protein. The sample holds about 630,000 distinct CDR3 sequences; 25% are singletons and the top ten take 0.78%. This clonotype was recorded many times. What it binds is unknown. This sequence joins TRBV9 and TRBJ2-3; D is uncertain. The source of this sequence is a human donor in good health. Some libraries in this study had Jurkat cell RNA spiked in. Sequencing used naive CD8+ T cells from blood, with Jurkat cell RNA spiked in. The subset was: FACS-sorted CD8+CD4-CCR7+CD45RA+ naive T cells. The CDR3 is CASSVGATAEDTQYF. Here the CDR3 DNA reads TGTGCCAGCAGCGTAGGAGCCACGGCGGAAGATACGCAGTATTTT.